This T cell receptor (beta chain) was sequenced in a study of CD8+ T cells in alopecia areata. The sequencing template was cDNA reverse transcribed from extracted RNA. Only in-frame clones appear in the TCRdb table, and some are missing; sequencing was by immunoSEQ multiplex PCR. The sample records 200,000 or so clones, about 62% being singletons. General study findings and limits: Higher clonality and more expanded CD8+ clones appeared in lesional than normal scalp.

Treatment: oral pan-JAK inhibitor, 5-10 mg twice daily. Comments on this clone: No antigen is known for it.

The ends were cut back, 4 bases at V and 2 bases at J, with 11 bases in the middle. This CDR3 is 14 amino acids long. CDR1 is MGHRA and CDR2 is YSYEKL in the germline V gene. The clonotype originates from a human donor with alopecia areata. The sample was CD4+ T cells sorted from blood, taken at week 24, from a patient treated with tofacitinib. This chain links TRBV4-1 with TRBJ1-1; the D gene is possibly TRBD1 (5 bases). CDR3 residues: CASSPGPRNTEAFF. In DNA form, the CDR3 reads TGCGCCAGCAGCCCGGGACCGAGAAACACTGAAGCTTTCTTT.